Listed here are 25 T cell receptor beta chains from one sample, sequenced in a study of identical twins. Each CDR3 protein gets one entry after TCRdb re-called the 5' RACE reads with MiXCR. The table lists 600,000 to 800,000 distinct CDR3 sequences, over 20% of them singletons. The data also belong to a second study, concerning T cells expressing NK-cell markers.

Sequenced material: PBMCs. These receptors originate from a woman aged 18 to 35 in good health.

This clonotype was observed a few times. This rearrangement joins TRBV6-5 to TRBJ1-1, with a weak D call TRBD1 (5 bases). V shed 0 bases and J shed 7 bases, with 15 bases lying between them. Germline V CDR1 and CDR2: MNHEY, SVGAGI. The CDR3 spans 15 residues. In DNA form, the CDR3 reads TGTGCCAGCAGTTACTCGACAGCCACTATCGATGAAGCTTTCTTT. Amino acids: CASSYSTATIDEAFF.

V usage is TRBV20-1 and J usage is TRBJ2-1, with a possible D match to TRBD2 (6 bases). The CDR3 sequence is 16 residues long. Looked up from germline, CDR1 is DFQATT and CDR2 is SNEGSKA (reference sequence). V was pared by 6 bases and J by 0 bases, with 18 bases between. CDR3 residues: CSAIPGPGSSYNEQFF. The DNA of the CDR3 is TGCAGTGCGATCCCGGGACCCGGGAGCTCCTACAATGAGCAGTTCTTC.

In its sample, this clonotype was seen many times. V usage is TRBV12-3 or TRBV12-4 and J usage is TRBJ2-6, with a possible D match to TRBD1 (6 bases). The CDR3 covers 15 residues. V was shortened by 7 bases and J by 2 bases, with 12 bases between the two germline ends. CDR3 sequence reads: CASKPQGAGANVLTF. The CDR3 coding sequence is TGTGCCAGCAAGCCACAGGGTGCTGGGGCCAACGTCCTGACTTTC.

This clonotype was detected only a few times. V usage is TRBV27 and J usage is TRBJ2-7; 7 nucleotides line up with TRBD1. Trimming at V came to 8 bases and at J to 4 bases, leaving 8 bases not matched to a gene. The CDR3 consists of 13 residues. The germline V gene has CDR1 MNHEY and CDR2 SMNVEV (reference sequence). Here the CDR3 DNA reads TGTGCCAGCGCGAGACAGGGTGTATACGAGCAGTACTTC. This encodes CASARQGVYEQYF.

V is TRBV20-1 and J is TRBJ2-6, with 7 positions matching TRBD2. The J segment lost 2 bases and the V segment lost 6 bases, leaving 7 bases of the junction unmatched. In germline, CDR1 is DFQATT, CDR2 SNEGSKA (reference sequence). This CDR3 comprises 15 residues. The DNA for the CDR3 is TGCAGTGCAACGGGGAGGGAGGCTGGGGCCAACGTCCTGACTTTC. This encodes CSATGREAGANVLTF.

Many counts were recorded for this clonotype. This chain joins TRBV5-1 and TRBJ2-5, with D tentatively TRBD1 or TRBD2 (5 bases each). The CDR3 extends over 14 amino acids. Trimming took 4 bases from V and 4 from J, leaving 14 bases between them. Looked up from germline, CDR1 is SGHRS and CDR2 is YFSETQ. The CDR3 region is CASSLEGTRETQYF. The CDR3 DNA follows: TGCGCCAGCAGCCTTGAGGGGACGCGAGAGACCCAGTACTTC. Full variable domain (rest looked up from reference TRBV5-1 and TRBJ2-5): KAGVTQTPRYLIKTRGQQVTLSCSPISGHRSVSWYQQTPGQGLQFLFEYFSETQRNKGNFPGRFSGRQFSNSRSEMNVSTLELGDSALYLCASSLEGTRETQYFGPGTRLLVL.

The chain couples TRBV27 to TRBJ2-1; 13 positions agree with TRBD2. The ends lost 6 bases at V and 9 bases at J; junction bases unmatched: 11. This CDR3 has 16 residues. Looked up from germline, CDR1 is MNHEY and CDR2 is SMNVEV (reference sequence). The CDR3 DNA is TGTGCCAGCAGCACTATACTAGCGGGAGGGCCGGGTGAGCAGTTCTTC. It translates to CASSTILAGGPGEQFF.

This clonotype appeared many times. CDR3 coding DNA: TGTGCCAGCAGCTCCCCGACGAGGGGGGGGAATGAGCAGTTCTTC. Translating it yields CASSSPTRGGNEQFF. The rearrangement uses TRBV7-2 and TRBJ2-1, with a weak D call TRBD2 (7 bases). CDR1 and CDR2 (germline): SGHTA, FQGNSA. This CDR3 is 15 amino acids long. The V end was cut by 4 bases, the J end by 7 bases, with 17 bases between.

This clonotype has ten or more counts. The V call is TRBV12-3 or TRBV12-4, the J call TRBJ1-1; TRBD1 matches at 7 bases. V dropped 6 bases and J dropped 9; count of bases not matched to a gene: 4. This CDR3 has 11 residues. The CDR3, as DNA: TGTGCCAGCAGCCTGGGACAGAAAGCTTTCTTT. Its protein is CASSLGQKAFF.

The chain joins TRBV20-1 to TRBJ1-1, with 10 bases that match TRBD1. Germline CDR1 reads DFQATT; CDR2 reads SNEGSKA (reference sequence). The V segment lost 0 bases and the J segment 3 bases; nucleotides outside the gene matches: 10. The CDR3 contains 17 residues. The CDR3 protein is CSARDIIGQGGYTEAFF. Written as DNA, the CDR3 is TGCAGTGCTAGAGATATTATCGGACAGGGGGGGTACACTGAAGCTTTCTTT.

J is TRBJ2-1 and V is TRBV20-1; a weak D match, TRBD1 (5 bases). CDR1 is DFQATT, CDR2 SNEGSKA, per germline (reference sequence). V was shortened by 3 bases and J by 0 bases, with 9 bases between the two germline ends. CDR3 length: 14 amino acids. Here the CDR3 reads CSASGHTSYNEQFF. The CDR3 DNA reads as TGCAGTGCTAGCGGACATACCTCCTACAATGAGCAGTTCTTC.

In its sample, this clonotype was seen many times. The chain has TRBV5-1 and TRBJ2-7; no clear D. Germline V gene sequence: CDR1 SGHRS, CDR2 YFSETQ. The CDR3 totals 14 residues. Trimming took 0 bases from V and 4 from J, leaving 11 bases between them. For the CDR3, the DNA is TGCGCCAGCAGCTTGGCCCGATCCGAATACGAGCAGTACTTC. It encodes CASSLARSEYEQYF.

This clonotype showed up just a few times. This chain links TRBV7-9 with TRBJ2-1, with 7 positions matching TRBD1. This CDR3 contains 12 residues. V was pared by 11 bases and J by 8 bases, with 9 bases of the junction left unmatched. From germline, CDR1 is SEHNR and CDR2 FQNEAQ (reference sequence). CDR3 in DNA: TGTGCCGGGCAACAGGGGTTTGATGAGCAGTTCTTC. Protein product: CAGQQGFDEQFF.

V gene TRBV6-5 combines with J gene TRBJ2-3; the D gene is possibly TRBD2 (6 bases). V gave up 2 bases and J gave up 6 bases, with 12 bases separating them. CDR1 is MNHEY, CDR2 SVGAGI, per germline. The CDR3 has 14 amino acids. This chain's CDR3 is CASSYPSAVDTQYF. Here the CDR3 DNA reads TGTGCCAGCAGTTACCCTAGCGCGGTGGATACGCAGTATTTT.

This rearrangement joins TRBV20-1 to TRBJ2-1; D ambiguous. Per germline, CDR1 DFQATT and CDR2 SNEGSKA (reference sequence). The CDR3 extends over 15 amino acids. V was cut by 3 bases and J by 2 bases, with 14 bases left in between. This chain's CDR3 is CSASSTGTTYNEQFF. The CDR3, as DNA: TGCAGTGCTAGCTCGACTGGTACGACCTACAATGAGCAGTTCTTC.

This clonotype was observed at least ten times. The CDR3 sequence is CATSRVAVTDTQYF. Written as DNA, the CDR3 is TGTGCCACCAGCAGAGTGGCGGTGACAGATACGCAGTATTTT. This chain joins TRBV15 and TRBJ2-3; D is undetermined. The ends were cut back, 1 base at V and 3 bases at J, with 8 bases in the middle. CDR1 is LNHNV and CDR2 is YYDKDF in the germline V gene (reference sequence). The CDR3 consists of 14 residues.

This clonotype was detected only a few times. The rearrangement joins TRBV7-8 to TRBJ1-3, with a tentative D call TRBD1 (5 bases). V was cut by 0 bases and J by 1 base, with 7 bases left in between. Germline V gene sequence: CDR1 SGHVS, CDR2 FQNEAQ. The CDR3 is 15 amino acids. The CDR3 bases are TGTGCCAGCAGCTTAGCGGGGGTGTCTGGAAACACCATATATTTT. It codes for CASSLAGVSGNTIYF.

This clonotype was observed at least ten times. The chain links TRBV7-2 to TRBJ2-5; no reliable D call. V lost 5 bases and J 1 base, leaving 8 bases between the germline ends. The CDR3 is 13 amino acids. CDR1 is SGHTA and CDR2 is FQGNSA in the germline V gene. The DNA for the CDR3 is TGTGCCAGCAGCGGCCGGGTCCAAGAGACCCAGTACTTC. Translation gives CASSGRVQETQYF.

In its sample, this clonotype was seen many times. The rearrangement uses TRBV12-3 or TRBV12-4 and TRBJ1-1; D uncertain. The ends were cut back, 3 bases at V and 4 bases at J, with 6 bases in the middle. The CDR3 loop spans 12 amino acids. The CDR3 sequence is CASSFSSTEAFF. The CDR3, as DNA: TGTGCCAGCAGTTTTAGTAGCACTGAAGCTTTCTTT.

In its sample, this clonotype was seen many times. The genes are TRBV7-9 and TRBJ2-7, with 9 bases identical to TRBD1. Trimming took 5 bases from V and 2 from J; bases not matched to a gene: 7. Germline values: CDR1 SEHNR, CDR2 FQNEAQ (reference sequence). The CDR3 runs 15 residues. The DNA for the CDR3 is TGTGCCAGCAGCCGGACGGGACAGGGCACCTACGAGCAGTACTTC. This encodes CASSRTGQGTYEQYF.

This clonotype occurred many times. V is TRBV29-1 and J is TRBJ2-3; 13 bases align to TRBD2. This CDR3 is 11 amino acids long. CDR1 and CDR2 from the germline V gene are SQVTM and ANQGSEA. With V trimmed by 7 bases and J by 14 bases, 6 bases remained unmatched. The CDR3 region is CSAMGLAGPYF. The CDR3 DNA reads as TGCAGCGCCATGGGACTAGCGGGGCCGTATTTT.

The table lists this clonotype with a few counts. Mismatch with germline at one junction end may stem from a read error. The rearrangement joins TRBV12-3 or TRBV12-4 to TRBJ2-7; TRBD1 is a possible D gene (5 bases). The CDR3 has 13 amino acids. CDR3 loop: CASSPQGIYERYF. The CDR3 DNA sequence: TGTGCCAGCAGTCCCCAGGGAATCTACGAGCGGTACTTC.

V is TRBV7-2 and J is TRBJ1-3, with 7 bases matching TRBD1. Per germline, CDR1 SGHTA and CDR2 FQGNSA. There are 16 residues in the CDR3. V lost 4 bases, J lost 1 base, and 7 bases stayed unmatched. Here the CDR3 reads CASSWSGGGSGNTIYF. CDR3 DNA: TGTGCCAGCAGCTGGTCAGGGGGAGGGTCTGGAAACACCATATATTTT. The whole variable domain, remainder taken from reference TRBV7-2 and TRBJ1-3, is GAGVSQSPSNKVTEKGKDVELRCDPISGHTALYWYRQSLGQGLEFLIYFQGNSAPDKSGLPSDRFSAERTGGSVSTLTIQRTQQEDSAVYLCASSWSGGGSGNTIYFGEGSWLTVV.

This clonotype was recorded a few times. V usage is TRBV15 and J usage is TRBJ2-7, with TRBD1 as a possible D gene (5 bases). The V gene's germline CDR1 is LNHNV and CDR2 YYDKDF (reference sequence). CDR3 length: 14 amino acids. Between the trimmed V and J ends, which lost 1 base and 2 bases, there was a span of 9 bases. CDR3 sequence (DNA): TGTGCCACCAGCAGAGCCAGGGCGACCTACGAGCAGTACTTC. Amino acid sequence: CATSRARATYEQYF.

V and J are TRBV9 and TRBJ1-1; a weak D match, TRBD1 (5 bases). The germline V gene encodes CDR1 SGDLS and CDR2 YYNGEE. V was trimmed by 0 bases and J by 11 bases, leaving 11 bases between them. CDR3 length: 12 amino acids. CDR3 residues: CASSVGAGDAFF. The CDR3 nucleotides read TGTGCCAGCAGCGTAGGGGCCGGGGACGCTTTCTTT.